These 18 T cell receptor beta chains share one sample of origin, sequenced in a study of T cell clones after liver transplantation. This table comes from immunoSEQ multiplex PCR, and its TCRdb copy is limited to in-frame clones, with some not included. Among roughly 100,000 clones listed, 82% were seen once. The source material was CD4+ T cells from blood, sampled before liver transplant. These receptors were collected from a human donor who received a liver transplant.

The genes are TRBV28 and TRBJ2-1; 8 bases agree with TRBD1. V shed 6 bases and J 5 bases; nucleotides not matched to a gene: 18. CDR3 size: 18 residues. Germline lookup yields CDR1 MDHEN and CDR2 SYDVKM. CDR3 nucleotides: TGTGCCAGCAGACCTGAGGGCCTAGGACAGGGCCGAGACAATGAGCAGTTCTTC. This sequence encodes CASRPEGLGQGRDNEQFF.

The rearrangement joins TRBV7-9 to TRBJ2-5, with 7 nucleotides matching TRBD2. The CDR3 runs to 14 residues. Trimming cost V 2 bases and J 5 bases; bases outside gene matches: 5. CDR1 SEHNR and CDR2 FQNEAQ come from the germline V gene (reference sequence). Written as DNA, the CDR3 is TGTGCCAGCAGCTTAAGACTGGGAGGGGAGACCCAGTACTTC. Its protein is CASSLRLGGETQYF.

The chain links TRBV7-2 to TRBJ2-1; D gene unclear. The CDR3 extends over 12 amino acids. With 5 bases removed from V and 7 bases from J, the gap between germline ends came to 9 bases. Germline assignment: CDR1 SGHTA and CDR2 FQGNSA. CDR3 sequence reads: CASSHEQNEQFF. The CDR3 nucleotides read TGTGCCAGCAGCCATGAACAAAATGAGCAGTTCTTC.

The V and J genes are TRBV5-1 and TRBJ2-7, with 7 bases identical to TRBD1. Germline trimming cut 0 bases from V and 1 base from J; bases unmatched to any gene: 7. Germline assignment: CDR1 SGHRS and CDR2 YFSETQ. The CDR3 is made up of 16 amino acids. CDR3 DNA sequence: TGCGCCAGCAGCTTGGGAGGGGGCCTAGGTTCCTACGAGCAGTACTTC. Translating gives CASSLGGGLGSYEQYF.

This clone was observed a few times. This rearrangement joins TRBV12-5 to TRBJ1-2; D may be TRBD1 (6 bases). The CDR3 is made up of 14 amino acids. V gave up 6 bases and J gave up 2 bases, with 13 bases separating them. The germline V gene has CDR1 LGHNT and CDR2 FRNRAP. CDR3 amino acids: CASGVTGQNYGYTF. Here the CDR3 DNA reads TGTGCTAGTGGCGTGACAGGACAGAACTATGGCTACACCTTC.

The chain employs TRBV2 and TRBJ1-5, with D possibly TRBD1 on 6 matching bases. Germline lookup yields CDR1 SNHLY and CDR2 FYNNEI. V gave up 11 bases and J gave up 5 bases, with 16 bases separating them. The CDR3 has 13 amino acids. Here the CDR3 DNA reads TGTGCCGCGGGGGCAGGGAGAGATCAGCCCCAGCATTTT. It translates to CAAGAGRDQPQHF.

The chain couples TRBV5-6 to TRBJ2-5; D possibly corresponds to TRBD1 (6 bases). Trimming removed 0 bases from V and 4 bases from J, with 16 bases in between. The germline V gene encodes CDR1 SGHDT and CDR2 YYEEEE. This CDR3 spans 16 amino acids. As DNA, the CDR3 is TGTGCCAGCAGCTTGGCAATCTGGGGGCGCGGAGAGACCCAGTACTTC. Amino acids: CASSLAIWGRGETQYF. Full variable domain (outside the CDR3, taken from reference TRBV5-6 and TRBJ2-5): DAGVTQSPTHLIKTRGQQVTLRCSPKSGHDTVSWYQQALGQGPQFIFQYYEEEERQRGNFPDRFSGHQFPNYSSELNVNALLLGDSALYLCASSLAIWGRGETQYFGPGTRLLVL.

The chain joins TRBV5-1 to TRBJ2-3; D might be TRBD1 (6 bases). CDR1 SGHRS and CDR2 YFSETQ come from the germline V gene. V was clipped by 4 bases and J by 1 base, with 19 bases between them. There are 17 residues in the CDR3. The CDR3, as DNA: TGCGCCAGCAGCCTAATGGGTGGGGGCCAGGGCACAGATACGCAGTATTTT. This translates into CASSLMGGGQGTDTQYF.

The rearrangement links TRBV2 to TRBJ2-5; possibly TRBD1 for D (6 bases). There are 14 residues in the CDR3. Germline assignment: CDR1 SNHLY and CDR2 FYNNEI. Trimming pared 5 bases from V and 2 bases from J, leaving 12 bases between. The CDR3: CASSFTRGQETQYF. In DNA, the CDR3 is TGTGCCAGCAGTTTCACCAGGGGACAAGAGACCCAGTACTTC.

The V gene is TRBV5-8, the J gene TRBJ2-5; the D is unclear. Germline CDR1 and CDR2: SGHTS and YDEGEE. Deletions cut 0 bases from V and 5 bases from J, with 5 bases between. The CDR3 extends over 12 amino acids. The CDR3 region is CASSLEFETQYF. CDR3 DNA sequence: TGTGCCAGCAGCTTGGAATTCGAGACCCAGTACTTC.

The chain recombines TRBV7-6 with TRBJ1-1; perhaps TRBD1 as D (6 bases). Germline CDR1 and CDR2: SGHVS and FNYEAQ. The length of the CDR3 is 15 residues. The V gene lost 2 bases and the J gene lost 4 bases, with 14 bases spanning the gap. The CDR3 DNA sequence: TGTGCCAGCAGCTTAAGGGGGGGTCCCCGCACTGAAGCTTTCTTT. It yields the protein CASSLRGGPRTEAFF.

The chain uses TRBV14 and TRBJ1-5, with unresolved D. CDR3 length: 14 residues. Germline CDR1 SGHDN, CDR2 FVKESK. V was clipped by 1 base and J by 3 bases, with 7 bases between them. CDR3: CASSQGGYNQPQHF. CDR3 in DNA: TGTGCCAGCAGCCAAGGAGGTTACAATCAGCCCCAGCATTTT.

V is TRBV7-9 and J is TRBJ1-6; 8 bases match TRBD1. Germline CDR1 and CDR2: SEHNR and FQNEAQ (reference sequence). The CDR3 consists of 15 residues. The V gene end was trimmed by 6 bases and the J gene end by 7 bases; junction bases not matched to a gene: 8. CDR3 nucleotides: TGTGCCAGCAGGCCTCCAGGACAGGGAAATTCACCCCTCCACTTT. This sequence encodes CASRPPGQGNSPLHF. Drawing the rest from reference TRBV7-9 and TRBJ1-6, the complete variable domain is DTGVSQNPRHKITKRGQNVTFRCDPISEHNRLYWYRQTLGQGPEFLTYFQNEAQLEKSRLLSDRFSAERPKGSFSTLEIQRTEQGDSAMYLCASRPPGQGNSPLHFGNGTRLTVT.

As DNA, the CDR3 is TGCAGTGCTCAGGGGGGGATTGAAGCTTTCTTT. This codes for CSAQGGIEAFF. The chain carries TRBV20-1 and TRBJ1-1, with 7 bases lining up with TRBD1. Germline V gives CDR1 DFQATT, CDR2 SNEGSKA (reference sequence). Germline trimming cut 5 bases from V and 7 bases from J; bases unmatched to any gene: 4. The length of the CDR3 is 11 residues.

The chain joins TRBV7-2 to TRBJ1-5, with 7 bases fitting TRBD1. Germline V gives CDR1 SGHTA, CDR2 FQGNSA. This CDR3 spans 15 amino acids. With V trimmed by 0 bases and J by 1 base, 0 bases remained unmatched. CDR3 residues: CASSLAGGSNQPQHF. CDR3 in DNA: TGTGCCAGCAGCTTAGCAGGGGGCAGCAATCAGCCCCAGCATTTT.

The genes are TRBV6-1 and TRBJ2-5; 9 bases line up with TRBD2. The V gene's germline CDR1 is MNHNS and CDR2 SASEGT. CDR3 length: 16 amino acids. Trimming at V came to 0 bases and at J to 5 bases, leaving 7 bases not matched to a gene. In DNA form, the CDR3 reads TGTGCCAGCAGTGAAGCGCGCGGGGGGGCCTCTGAGACCCAGTACTTC. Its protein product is CASSEARGGASETQYF.

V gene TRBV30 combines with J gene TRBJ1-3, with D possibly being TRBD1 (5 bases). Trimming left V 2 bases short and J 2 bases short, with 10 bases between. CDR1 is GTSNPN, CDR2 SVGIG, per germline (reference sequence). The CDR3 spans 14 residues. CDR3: CAWSKGLAGNTIYF. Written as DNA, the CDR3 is TGTGCCTGGAGTAAGGGGCTGGCTGGAAACACCATATATTTT.

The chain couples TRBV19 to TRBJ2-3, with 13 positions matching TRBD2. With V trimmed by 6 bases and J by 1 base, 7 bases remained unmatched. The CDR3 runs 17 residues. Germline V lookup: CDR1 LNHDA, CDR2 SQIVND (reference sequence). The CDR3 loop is CASRTRTSGRGTDTQYF. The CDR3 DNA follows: TGTGCCAGTAGAACCCGGACTAGCGGGAGAGGCACAGATACGCAGTATTTT.